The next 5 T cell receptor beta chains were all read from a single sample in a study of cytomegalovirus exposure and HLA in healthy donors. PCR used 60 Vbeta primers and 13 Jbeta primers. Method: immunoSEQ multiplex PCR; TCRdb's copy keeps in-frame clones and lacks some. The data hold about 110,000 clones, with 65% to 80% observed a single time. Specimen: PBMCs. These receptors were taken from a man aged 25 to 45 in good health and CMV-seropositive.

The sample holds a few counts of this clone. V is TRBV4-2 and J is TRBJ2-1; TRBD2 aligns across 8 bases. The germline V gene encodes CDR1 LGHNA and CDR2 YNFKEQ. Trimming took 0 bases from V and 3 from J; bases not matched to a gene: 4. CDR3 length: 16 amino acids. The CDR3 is CASSQDLRGDYNEQFF. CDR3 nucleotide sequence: TGTGCCAGCAGCCAAGATCTGCGGGGGGACTACAATGAGCAGTTCTTC.

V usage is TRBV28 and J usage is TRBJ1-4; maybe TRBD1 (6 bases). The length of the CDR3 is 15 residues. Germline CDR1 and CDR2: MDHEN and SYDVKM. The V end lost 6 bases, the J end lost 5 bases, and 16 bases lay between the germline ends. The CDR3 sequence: CASRLLDRSNEKLFF. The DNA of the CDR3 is TGTGCCAGCAGACTCCTTGACAGGTCCAATGAAAAACTGTTTTTT.

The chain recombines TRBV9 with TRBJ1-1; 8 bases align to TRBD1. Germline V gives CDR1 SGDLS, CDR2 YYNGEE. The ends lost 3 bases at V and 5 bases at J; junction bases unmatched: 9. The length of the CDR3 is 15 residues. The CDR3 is CASSASPGTGTEAFF. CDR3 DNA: TGTGCCAGCAGCGCGTCCCCCGGGACAGGTACTGAAGCTTTCTTT.

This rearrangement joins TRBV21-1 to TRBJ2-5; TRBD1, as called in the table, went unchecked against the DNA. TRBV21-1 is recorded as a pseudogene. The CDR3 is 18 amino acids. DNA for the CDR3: TGTGCCAGCAGCAAAGGGCACAGGGGGCGCGGGCGGCAAGAGACCCAGTACTTC. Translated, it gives CASSKGHRGRGRQETQYF.

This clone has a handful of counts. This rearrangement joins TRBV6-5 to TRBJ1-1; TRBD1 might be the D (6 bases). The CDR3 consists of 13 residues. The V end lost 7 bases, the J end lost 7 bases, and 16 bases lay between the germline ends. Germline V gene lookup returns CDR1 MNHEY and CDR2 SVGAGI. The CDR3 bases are TGTGCCAGCACCCCTCGTAGGGGGGGTGAAGCTTTCTTT. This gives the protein CASTPRRGGEAFF.